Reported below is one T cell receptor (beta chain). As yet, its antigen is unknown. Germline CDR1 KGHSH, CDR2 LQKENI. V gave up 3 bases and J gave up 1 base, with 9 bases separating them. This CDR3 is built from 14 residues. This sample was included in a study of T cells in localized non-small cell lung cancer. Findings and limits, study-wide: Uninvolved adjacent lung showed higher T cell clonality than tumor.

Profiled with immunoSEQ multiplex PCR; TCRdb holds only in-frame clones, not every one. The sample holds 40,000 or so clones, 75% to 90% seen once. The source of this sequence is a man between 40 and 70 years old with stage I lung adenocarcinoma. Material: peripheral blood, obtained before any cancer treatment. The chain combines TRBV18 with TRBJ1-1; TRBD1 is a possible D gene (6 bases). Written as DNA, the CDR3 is TGTGCCAGCTCACCGGGGGCCGCGAACACTGAAGCTTTCTTT. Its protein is CASSPGAANTEAFF. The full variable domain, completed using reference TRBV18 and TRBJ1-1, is NAGVMQNPRHLVRRRGQEARLRCSPMKGHSHVYWYRQLPEEGLKFMVYLQKENIIDESGMPKERFSAEFPKEGPSILRIQQVVRGDSAAYFCASSPGAANTEAFFGQGTRLTVV.